This passage covers 20 T cell receptor beta chains from one sample sequenced in a study of post-analysis software for immune sequencing data. Findings of the study overall: Relative to controls, patients had five TRBV segments at higher frequency, with TRBV5-6, TRBV5-1 and TRBV20-1 among these.

Antigens of these TCRs are unknown. Researchers reported that TCR beta cDNA libraries carried unique molecular identifiers. One entry per CDR3 protein results from TCRdb running MiXCR on the PCR reads. The sample carries 650,000 to 850,000 distinct CDR3 sequences, around 50% recorded once. Specimen: blood. Receptors originate from a girl aged 5 to 17 with multiple sclerosis.

This clonotype was counted a few times. V is TRBV20-1 and J is TRBJ2-7; the match to TRBD1 covers 7 bases. The CDR3 sequence is 13 residues long. V dropped 6 bases and J dropped 2; count of bases not matched to a gene: 7. Germline V CDR1 and CDR2: DFQATT, SNEGSKA (reference sequence). The CDR3 protein is CSALRQGTYEQYF. The CDR3 DNA follows: TGCAGTGCCCTAAGACAGGGAACCTACGAGCAGTACTTC.

Of note for this clonotype: Germline and junction disagree at one end, which may indicate a read error. The chain's CDR3 is CVSSGRGTKQDTQYF. Written as DNA, the CDR3 is TGCGTCAGCAGCGGGAGGGGGACGAAGCAGGATACGCAGTATTTT. The chain uses TRBV5-1 and TRBJ2-3; 10 nucleotides match TRBD2. This CDR3 comprises 15 residues. Per germline, CDR1 SGHRS and CDR2 YFSETQ.

This sequence joins TRBV3-1 and TRBJ2-3; 14 bases agree with TRBD2. V lost 4 bases, J lost 6 bases, and 12 bases stayed unmatched. The CDR3 has 18 residues. The germline gives CDR1 LGHDT, CDR2 YNNKEL (reference sequence). The CDR3: CASSLRTGTSGRLDTQYF. The CDR3, as DNA: TGTGCCAGCAGCCTCAGAACGGGGACTAGCGGGAGACTGGATACGCAGTATTTT.

The chain uses TRBV13 and TRBJ2-3, with a possible D match to TRBD2 (6 bases). V was clipped by 5 bases and J by 6 bases, with 18 bases between them. CDR3 length: 15 residues. CDR1 PRHDT and CDR2 FYEKMQ come from the germline V gene (reference sequence). CDR3 nucleotides: TGTGCCAGCAGCCTCCGGGACCCGGGGGTGGATACGCAGTATTTT. This codes for CASSLRDPGVDTQYF.

This clonotype has a single count. This chain's CDR3 is CSARLVQTPPNYGYTF. The CDR3, as DNA: TGCAGTGCTAGATTAGTCCAGACACCTCCTAACTATGGCTACACCTTC. This chain links TRBV20-1 with TRBJ1-2; D gene ambiguous. This CDR3 is built from 16 residues. V lost 2 bases and J 0 bases, leaving 16 bases between the germline ends. In germline, CDR1 is DFQATT, CDR2 SNEGSKA (reference sequence).

V usage is TRBV28 and J usage is TRBJ2-7, with D tentatively TRBD2 (5 bases). The J call may be faulty, since TRBJ2-5 better matches the DNA end. CDR1 MDHEN and CDR2 SYDVKM come from the germline V gene. This CDR3 is 14 amino acids long. CDR3 nucleotide sequence: TGTGCCAGCAGTTTGCCTTTGGGAGAAGAGACCCAGTACTTC. This sequence encodes CASSLPLGEETQYF.

This clonotype has a single count. V is TRBV29-1 and J is TRBJ2-2, with TRBD2 matching over 11 bases. This CDR3 comprises 17 residues. J gave up 4 bases and V 4 bases, and 11 bases lay outside the gene matches. The V gene's germline CDR1 is SQVTM and CDR2 ANQGSEA. The CDR3 DNA reads as TGCAGCGTTGCCGGGACTAGCGGACTACTGGGCACCGGGGAGCTGTTTTTT. Its translation: CSVAGTSGLLGTGELFF.

The J gene is TRBJ2-7, the V gene TRBV20-1; 11 bases line up with TRBD2. J was trimmed by 2 bases and V by 2 bases; bases with no gene match: 5. Germline CDR1 DFQATT, CDR2 SNEGSKA (reference sequence). This CDR3 region has 15 residues. The CDR3: CSARSLAGGTYEQYF. CDR3 DNA sequence: TGCAGTGCTAGATCTTTAGCGGGGGGGACCTACGAGCAGTACTTC.

The chain links TRBV12-3 or TRBV12-4 to TRBJ2-7; 8 nucleotides match TRBD1. The junction had 10 bases not matched to a gene; V was cut back by 8 bases and J by 1 base. CDR3 length: 15 amino acids. The CDR3 DNA is TGTGCCAGCTCCGCATATAGGACAGGGTCCTACGAGCAGTACTTC. Its translation is CASSAYRTGSYEQYF.

Only a few counts were recorded for this clonotype. The gene calls are TRBV5-1 and TRBJ2-1, with D possibly being TRBD2 (6 bases). This CDR3 is 16 amino acids long. Germline V CDR1 and CDR2: SGHRS, YFSETQ. Trimming shortened V by 4 bases and J by 0 bases, and 14 bases separated the two germline ends. The CDR3 region is CASSRESGRSYNEQFF. DNA of the CDR3: TGCGCCAGCAGCCGGGAGAGCGGGCGCTCCTACAATGAGCAGTTCTTC.

This chain uses TRBV12-3 or TRBV12-4 with TRBJ1-2; D gene unclear. This CDR3 region has 14 residues. Trimming took off 1 base at V and 8 bases at J, with 14 bases between the two ends. This CDR3 reads CASSLVAAAKGYTF. The CDR3 nucleotides read TGTGCCAGCAGTTTAGTGGCAGCAGCTAAAGGCTACACCTTC.

This rearrangement joins TRBV29-1 to TRBJ2-3; D not certain. Between the trimmed V and J ends, which lost 2 bases and 5 bases, there was a span of 17 bases. The CDR3 contains 15 residues. The germline gives CDR1 SQVTM, CDR2 ANQGSEA. CDR3 loop: CSVEPPGTLGDTQYF. CDR3 DNA: TGCAGCGTTGAACCCCCGGGCACCCTTGGAGATACGCAGTATTTT.

The rearrangement uses TRBV20-1 and TRBJ2-5; 7 positions match TRBD2. CDR1 and CDR2 (germline): DFQATT, SNEGSKA (reference sequence). The CDR3 extends over 13 amino acids. The CDR3 reads CSLSLGGRETQYF. CDR3 in DNA: TGCAGCCTCTCTTTGGGAGGGAGAGAGACCCAGTACTTC.

The chain has TRBV5-1 and TRBJ1-2, with TRBD1 matching over 7 bases. Losses at the gene ends were 0 bases for V and 7 bases for J; bases not matched to a gene: 6. The germline gives CDR1 SGHRS, CDR2 YFSETQ. This CDR3 contains 14 residues. In nucleotides, the CDR3 is TGCGCCAGCAGCTTGGACAGGGGCGCGGGTGGCTACACCTTC. Translated: CASSLDRGAGGYTF. Full variable domain (outside the CDR3, taken from reference TRBV5-1 and TRBJ1-2): KAGVTQTPRYLIKTRGQQVTLSCSPISGHRSVSWYQQTPGQGLQFLFEYFSETQRNKGNFPGRFSGRQFSNSRSEMNVSTLELGDSALYLCASSLDRGAGGYTFGSGTRLTVV.

The rearrangement joins TRBV29-1 to TRBJ2-1, with TRBD2 matching over 14 bases. V was clipped by 7 bases and J by 2 bases; unmatched bases: 1. The CDR3 sequence is 14 residues long. The germline gives CDR1 SQVTM, CDR2 ANQGSEA. CDR3 bases: TGCAGCGGGGGACTAGCGGGGGCCTACAATGAGCAGTTCTTC. It is translated as CSGGLAGAYNEQFF.

The rearrangement uses TRBV29-1 and TRBJ2-1; TRBD2 matches at 8 bases. This CDR3 spans 14 amino acids. Germline CDR1 SQVTM, CDR2 ANQGSEA. The ends lost 5 bases at V and 8 bases at J; junction bases unmatched: 11. As DNA, the CDR3 is TGCAGCGTTAGCGGGAGTACAGAATTCTATGAGCAGTTCTTC. As protein: CSVSGSTEFYEQFF.

This clonotype was picked up one time. The chain is built from TRBV11-2 and TRBJ2-1; TRBD2 matches at 7 bases. CDR1 is SGHAT and CDR2 is FQNNGV in the germline V gene. This CDR3 is built from 15 residues. V was clipped by 3 bases and J by 5 bases; unmatched bases: 7. Written as DNA, the CDR3 is TGTGCCAGCAGCTTTTACCTAGCGGTGAACAATGAGCAGTTCTTC. Protein product: CASSFYLAVNNEQFF.

This clonotype was seen only once. The CDR3 loop reads CASSPDRPKGNQPQHF. In DNA, the CDR3 is TGTGCCAGCAGTCCTGACAGACCCAAGGGCAATCAGCCCCAGCATTTT. This chain joins TRBV2 and TRBJ1-5, with a weak D call TRBD1 (5 bases). With 5 bases removed from V and 2 bases from J, the gap between germline ends came to 16 bases. Germline-derived CDR1 and CDR2 are SNHLY and FYNNEI. CDR3 length equals 16 residues. Using reference TRBV2 and TRBJ1-5 for the parts outside the CDR3, the full variable domain is EPEVTQTPSHQVTQMGQEVILRCVPISNHLYFYWYRQILGQKVEFLVSFYNNEISEKSEIFDDQFSVERPDGSNFTLKIRSTKLEDSAMYFCASSPDRPKGNQPQHFGDGTRLSIL.

The chain couples TRBV2 to TRBJ2-1; D possibly uses TRBD1 or TRBD2 (6 bases each). Germline assignment: CDR1 SNHLY and CDR2 FYNNEI. V was cut by 9 bases and J by 4 bases, with 16 bases left in between. The CDR3 length is 14 residues. The CDR3 DNA is TGTGCCAGATCGTACAGGGAGGTGTACAATGAGCAGTTCTTC. It is translated as CARSYREVYNEQFF.

The chain carries TRBV5-1 and TRBJ2-3, with 7 positions matching TRBD1. This CDR3 is 16 amino acids long. V gave up 4 bases and J gave up 0 bases; unmatched junction bases: 8. Looked up from germline, CDR1 is SGHRS and CDR2 is YFSETQ. The CDR3 DNA follows: TGCGCCAGCAGCGCTCGACAGGGCAGGAGCACAGATACGCAGTATTTT. It translates to CASSARQGRSTDTQYF.